A selection of T cell receptor beta chains follows, all from one sample in a study of cytomegalovirus exposure and HLA in healthy donors. This table comes from immunoSEQ multiplex PCR, and its TCRdb copy is limited to in-frame clones, with some not included. This table holds approximately 160,000 clones, more than 65% found once. The sequencing input was PBMCs. All receptors come from a man younger than 45 in good health and CMV-seropositive. Both conserved end residues are part of each CDR3. A D gene is named only where the DNA matches it firmly. Clone size, where shown, is once, few, many, or a class for clones that have expanded.

J,D,length,size,V,DNA,CDR3
TRBJ2-2,TRBD2,17,.,TRBV9,TGTGCCAGCAGCCCGCGACTAGCGGGGGGTTCCACCGGGGAGCTGTTTTTT,CASSPRLAGGSTGELFF
TRBJ2-7,.,14,.,TRBV7-9,TGTGCCAGCAGCTTAGACAGGGCTCCCTACGAGCAGTACTTC,CASSLDRAPYEQYF
TRBJ1-1,.,13,few,TRBV27,TGTGCCAGCAGCGTAACAGGGATCACTGAAGCTTTCTTT,CASSVTGITEAFF
TRBJ2-2,TRBD2,19,.,TRBV4-1,TGCGCCAGCAGCCAAGGGGGGAGGGGCCCCTTGAGAGACACCGGGGAGCTGTTTTTT,CASSQGGRGPLRDTGELFF
TRBJ1-1,TRBD1,16,.,TRBV7-6,TGTGCCAGCAGCTTAGTACTAAGGACAGGGGACACTGAAGCTTTCTTT,CASSLVLRTGDTEAFF
TRBJ1-3,.,16,.,TRBV7-9,TGTGCCAGCACCCACCCCCGGGTGGCCGGAGGAAACACCATATATTTT,CASTHPRVAGGNTIYF
TRBJ2-7,.,11,.,TRBV10-2,TGCGCCAGCAGTCCTGGCCAGATGGAGTACTTC,CASSPGQMEYF
TRBJ1-2,TRBD1,14,.,TRBV28,TGTGCCAGCAACTCCCAGGGGGCTGTCTATGGCTACACCTTC,CASNSQGAVYGYTF
TRBJ1-1,TRBD1,16,.,TRBV2,TGTGCCAGCAGTGGAGGACAGGGGGCAGGAAACACTGAAGCTTTCTTT,CASSGGQGAGNTEAFF
TRBJ1-6,.,14,.,TRBV5-1,TGCGCCAGCAGCATAGGACAGCCTAATTCACCCCTCCACTTT,CASSIGQPNSPLHF
TRBJ2-7,TRBD1,14,.,TRBV12-5,TGTGCTAGTTCCCGGGACAGGGTCGCCTACGAGCAGTACTTC,CASSRDRVAYEQYF
TRBJ2-7,.,15,.,TRBV5-5,TGTGCCAGCAGCTTGGCCGGGACTCTCTCCTACGAGCAGTACTTC,CASSLAGTLSYEQYF
TRBJ1-6,.,15,.,TRBV11-3,TGTGCCAGCAGCTCTGGGTCGGGAGAGGATTCACCCCTCCACTTT,CASSSGSGEDSPLHF
TRBJ2-7,.,12,.,TRBV29-1,TGCAGCGTTGAAACGGGGAACTACGAGCAGTACTTC,CSVETGNYEQYF
TRBJ2-2,TRBD1,16,.,TRBV11-2,TGTGCCAGCAGCTCCGGACAGGCTAAGAACACCGGGGAGCTGTTTTTT,CASSSGQAKNTGELFF
TRBJ2-6,TRBD1,17,.,TRBV27,TGTGCCAGCAGTCCAGACCGGACAGGGGCTGGGGCCAACGGCCTGACTTTC,CASSPDRTGAGANGLTF
TRBJ1-2,.,17,.,TRBV9,TGTGCCAGCAGCGTAGAGGTGGAGGGAAGTCAGATTAGTGGCTACACCTTC,CASSVEVEGSQISGYTF
TRBJ2-7,.,12,.,TRBV14,TGTGCCAGCAGCCAAGTGTATTACGAGCAGTACTTC,CASSQVYYEQYF
TRBJ2-7,.,14,once,TRBV5-1,TGCGCCAGCAGCTTGTACGGGGGACGCTACGAGCAGTACTTC,CASSLYGGRYEQYF
TRBJ2-2,TRBD1,16,.,TRBV19,TGTGCCAGTAGTATACGGGACAGGGGTATGACCGGGGAGCTGTTTTTT,CASSIRDRGMTGELFF
TRBJ1-6,.,17,.,TRBV21-1,TGTGCCAGCAGCATAGAGGGGGATCCGATAGAGGATTCACCCCTCCACTTT,CASSIEGDPIEDSPLHF
TRBJ2-2,.,15,.,TRBV5-1,TGCGCCAGCAGCTTGTTAGGAGCGAACACCGGGGAGCTGTTTTTT,CASSLLGANTGELFF
TRBJ2-1,.,13,once,TRBV5-1,TGCGCCAGCAGCTTGGTGTACAGAAATGAGCAGTTCTTC,CASSLVYRNEQFF
TRBJ2-1,TRBD2,12,.,TRBV30,TGTGCCTGGACGGGACTACACAATGAGCAGTTCTTC,CAWTGLHNEQFF
TRBJ2-1,TRBD2,16,.,TRBV7-2,TGTGCCAGCAGCTTAGTCGGCGGGGGGGCCGACAATGAGCAGTTCTTC,CASSLVGGGADNEQFF
TRBJ2-7,.,16,few,TRBV4-1,TGCGCCAGCAGCCAAGACCCGGGAGGGGGCGCGTCCGAGCAGTACTTC,CASSQDPGGGASEQYF
TRBJ2-2,.,13,.,TRBV5-4,TGTGCCAGCAGCTACTCAGGGCCCGGGGAGCTGTTTTTT,CASSYSGPGELFF
TRBJ1-1,TRBD1,17,.,TRBV18,TGTGCCAGCTCAACGAATAGGGACAGATTCATGAACACTGAAGCTTTCTTT,CASSTNRDRFMNTEAFF
TRBJ1-5,.,14,.,TRBV5-6,TGTGCCAGCAGCTTGTTTCGGAGCAATCAGCCCCAGCATTTT,CASSLFRSNQPQHF
TRBJ2-3,.,14,.,TRBV2,TGTGCCAGCAGTGCGACGCTCGGGACAGATACGCAGTATTTT,CASSATLGTDTQYF
TRBJ1-1,TRBD1,15,.,TRBV25-1,TGTGCCAGCAGTGAATATTGGACAGGGGAAACTGAAGCTTTCTTT,CASSEYWTGETEAFF
TRBJ2-7,TRBD2,15,.,TRBV13,TGTGCCAGCAGCTCCGGACTAGCGGGGGCTCGGGAGCAGTACTTC,CASSSGLAGAREQYF
TRBJ1-3,.,11,.,TRBV7-9,TGTGCCAGCAGCTTAGAGCCCACCATATATTTT,CASSLEPTIYF
TRBJ1-1,TRBD1,15,.,TRBV7-9,TGTGCCAGCAGCTTTTCGGACAGGGATTGGACTGAAGCTTTCTTT,CASSFSDRDWTEAFF
TRBJ1-5,TRBD1,15,.,TRBV10-2,TGCGCCAGCCTAGGGGACAGGGGGGGCCAACGGCCCCAGCATTTT,CASLGDRGGQRPQHF
TRBJ2-5,TRBD2,14,.,TRBV2,TGTGCCAGCAGGGGGGAGGGGAACCAAGAGACCCAGTACTTC,CASRGEGNQETQYF
TRBJ1-3,.,14,.,TRBV28,TGTGCCAGCAACCCAGGGGTCACTGGAAACACCATATATTTT,CASNPGVTGNTIYF
TRBJ2-3,TRBD1,13,.,TRBV13,TGTGCCAGTATGGACAGGACCACAGATACGCAGTATTTT,CASMDRTTDTQYF
TRBJ1-1,.,16,.,TRBV7-6,TGTGCCAGCAGCTTAGGGGGGTGGGGGCAGGGCACTGAAGCTTTCTTT,CASSLGGWGQGTEAFF
TRBJ2-1,.,14,.,TRBV7-9,TGTGCCAGCAGCTTAGACACCACCTACAATGAGCAGTTCTTC,CASSLDTTYNEQFF
TRBJ2-5,.,15,.,TRBV5-1,TGCGCCAGCAGCTTAGGCTTTGGGGGGCAAGAGACCCAGTACTTC,CASSLGFGGQETQYF
TRBJ1-4,.,14,.,TRBV6-7,TGTGCCAGCAGCCAAACTCCCGGGGGTGAAAAACTGTTTTTT,CASSQTPGGEKLFF
TRBJ2-7,.,13,.,TRBV29-1,TGCAGCGTTGTTCGGATACGAGGCTACGAGCAGTACTTC,CSVVRIRGYEQYF
TRBJ2-3,TRBD2,15,.,TRBV5-6,TGTGCCAGCAGCTTGGTCGCGGGAGTCACAGATACGCAGTATTTT,CASSLVAGVTDTQYF
TRBJ2-7,.,14,.,TRBV5-8,TGTGCCAGCAGCTTGAGGGAGGGGGGGCACGAGCAGTACTTC,CASSLREGGHEQYF
TRBJ1-5,.,13,.,TRBV2,TGTGCCAGCAGTGCACAGTACAATCAGCCCCAGCATTTT,CASSAQYNQPQHF
TRBJ1-6,.,15,.,TRBV9,TGTGCCAGCAGCGTAGCAGCAGGGAATAATTCACCCCTCCACTTT,CASSVAAGNNSPLHF
TRBJ1-3,.,14,few,TRBV30,TGTGCCTGCCTCAGGGGACGCTCTGGAAACACCATATATTTT,CACLRGRSGNTIYF
TRBJ1-1,.,14,.,TRBV7-8,TGTGCCAGCAGCTTTCTGACAACGAACACTGAAGCTTTCTTT,CASSFLTTNTEAFF
TRBJ2-1,TRBD1,15,.,TRBV6-6,TGTGCCAGCAGTTATTCGGGACAGGGGTACAATGAGCAGTTCTTC,CASSYSGQGYNEQFF
TRBJ1-2,TRBD1,13,.,TRBV29-1,TGCAGCGTTGAGGGGACAGGGGTGATTGGCTACACCTTC,CSVEGTGVIGYTF
TRBJ1-4,.,16,.,TRBV21-1,TGTGCCAGCAGCAAGCTATACAGGGGAGAGGGTGAAAAACTGTTTTTT,CASSKLYRGEGEKLFF
TRBJ1-2,TRBD1,15,few,TRBV29-1,TGCAGCGTTGAAGACCCAAACAGGGGAAACTATGGCTACACCTTC,CSVEDPNRGNYGYTF
TRBJ2-7,.,12,.,TRBV7-9,TGTTCCAGCAGCTCAGCCACCTACGAGCAGTACTTC,CSSSSATYEQYF
TRBJ2-3,.,13,.,TRBV6-5,TGTGCCAGCAGTACGGACTCCTTGAATACGCAGTATTTT,CASSTDSLNTQYF
TRBJ1-1,.,13,.,TRBV10-3,TGTGCCACCCGGGGGACCGAGGGCACTGAAGCTTTCTTT,CATRGTEGTEAFF
TRBJ2-7,TRBD1,16,.,TRBV15,TGTGCCACCAGCAGAGGGACAGGGGGTACAACCTACGAGCAGTACTTC,CATSRGTGGTTYEQYF
TRBJ2-7,TRBD2,15,.,TRBV2,TGTGCCACCTTCCGCCGTAGCGGGAGCTCCTACGAGCAGTACTTC,CATFRRSGSSYEQYF
TRBJ2-2,.,13,.,TRBV6-6,TGTGCCAGCAGCTCCCTGAACACCGGGGAGCTGTTTTTT,CASSSLNTGELFF